This passage covers 17 T cell receptor beta chains from one sample sequenced in a study of CD8+CD57+ T cells in acquired aplastic anemia. Those patients picked for sequencing had displayed CD8+CD57+ cell expansion on flow cytometry. Genomic DNA provided the template from which TCR beta VDJ and CDR3 profiles were obtained. TCRdb fed the reads into MiXCR, producing one record per CDR3 protein. The data show 95,000 to 150,000 distinct CDR3 sequences, 50% to 60% seen once. The sequenced material came from sorted CD4+, CD8+, or CD8+CD57+ T cells (not recorded which) from PBMCs. The receptors here all came from a human donor with aplastic anemia.

The rearrangement joins TRBV20-1 to TRBJ1-6, with D possibly TRBD1 on 5 matching bases. The CDR3 contains 15 residues. In germline, CDR1 is DFQATT, CDR2 SNEGSKA (reference sequence). The V gene lost 0 bases and the J gene lost 10 bases, with 16 bases spanning the gap. The CDR3 sequence: CSARDEGLVNSPLHF. As DNA, the CDR3 is TGCAGTGCTAGAGATGAGGGACTAGTCAACTCACCCCTCCACTTT.

This clonotype was recorded many times. The chain carries TRBV11-2 and TRBJ2-7, with 9 bases aligning to TRBD1. This CDR3 is 17 amino acids long. From germline, CDR1 is SGHAT and CDR2 FQNNGV. Trimming removed 3 bases from V and 1 base from J; junction bases left unmatched: 10. CDR3 coding DNA: TGTGCCAGCAGCTTTGGTCAAGGAGGACAGGGGTCCTACGAGCAGTACTTC. Its translation is CASSFGQGGQGSYEQYF.

In its sample, this clonotype was seen once. This chain uses TRBV10-3 with TRBJ2-7; D is unclear. Germline CDR1 ENHRY, CDR2 SYGVKD. V was pared by 6 bases and J by 0 bases, with 9 bases between. This CDR3 comprises 13 residues. The CDR3 reads CAIRDHSSYEQYF. The CDR3 coding sequence is TGTGCCATCAGGGACCACAGCTCCTACGAGCAGTACTTC.

The CDR3 loop is CSVVGTSGLYEQYF. The CDR3 nucleotides are TGCAGCGTTGTAGGGACTAGCGGACTCTACGAGCAGTACTTC. The gene calls are TRBV29-1 and TRBJ2-7, with 11 bases identical to TRBD2. The V gene's germline CDR1 is SQVTM and CDR2 ANQGSEA. Trimming cost V 4 bases and J 3 bases; bases outside gene matches: 5. The CDR3 loop spans 14 amino acids.

The chain employs TRBV20-1 and TRBJ2-1; the D is unclear. Deletions cut 1 base from V and 6 bases from J, with 13 bases between. The V gene's germline CDR1 is DFQATT and CDR2 SNEGSKA (reference sequence). The CDR3 sequence is 14 residues long. Written as DNA, the CDR3 is TGCAGTGCTAGAGGTTCGGTTGGGCCCAATGAGCAGTTCTTC. Amino acids: CSARGSVGPNEQFF.

This clonotype occurred many times. The chain links TRBV7-9 to TRBJ1-5, with D maybe TRBD1 (6 bases). The CDR3 consists of 15 residues. The V end was cut by 0 bases, the J end by 3 bases, with 9 bases between. From germline, CDR1 is SEHNR and CDR2 FQNEAQ (reference sequence). Here the CDR3 DNA reads TGTGCCAGCAGCTTAGCACAGGGATCCAATCAGCCCCAGCATTTT. This translates into CASSLAQGSNQPQHF.

The V and J genes are TRBV7-8 and TRBJ2-3; a possible D gene is TRBD1 (5 bases). The germline V gene encodes CDR1 SGHVS and CDR2 FQNEAQ. The CDR3 extends over 15 amino acids. Deletions cut 1 base from V and 1 base from J, with 9 bases between. The CDR3 bases are TGTGCCAGCAGCTTAGTGGGGCCGGGCACAGATACGCAGTATTTT. Translating it yields CASSLVGPGTDTQYF.

By sample fraction, this clonotype is medium-sized. V and J are TRBV24-1 and TRBJ1-5; D is unresolved. CDR1 and CDR2 from the germline V gene are KGHDR and SFDVKD. V was cut by 4 bases and J by 4 bases, with 4 bases left in between. CDR3 size: 12 residues. DNA of the CDR3: TGTGCCACCAGTGACCTGAATCAGCCCCAGCATTTT. It codes for CATSDLNQPQHF.

V and J are TRBV7-2 and TRBJ1-2, with D unresolved. This CDR3 has 14 amino acids. The V and J ends lost 6 bases and 2 bases respectively, with 13 bases between them. Germline V lookup: CDR1 SGHTA, CDR2 FQGNSA. The CDR3: CASSPDPSNYGYTF. CDR3 coding DNA: TGTGCCAGCAGTCCCGACCCCTCCAACTATGGCTACACCTTC.

This clonotype has only a few counts. V is TRBV2 and J is TRBJ2-3; D possibly corresponds to TRBD1 (5 bases). The V gene lost 4 bases and the J gene lost 1 base, with 9 bases spanning the gap. CDR1 and CDR2 from the germline V gene are SNHLY and FYNNEI. The CDR3 totals 14 residues. The CDR3 sequence: CASSVGARTDTQYF. CDR3 nucleotide sequence: TGTGCCAGCAGTGTAGGGGCCCGCACAGATACGCAGTATTTT.

This clonotype showed up just a few times. The genes are TRBV19 and TRBJ2-7; TRBD2 matches 7 bases. Germline V gene lookup returns CDR1 LNHDA and CDR2 SQIVND (reference sequence). The V segment lost 8 bases and the J segment 2 bases; nucleotides outside the gene matches: 12. The CDR3 sequence is 15 residues long. The DNA of the CDR3 is TGTGCCAGTTCCGGGGCTAGCGGAAGCACCTACGAGCAGTACTTC. Its translation is CASSGASGSTYEQYF. The complete variable domain, with remaining parts taken from reference TRBV19 and TRBJ2-7, reads DGGITQSPKYLFRKEGQNVTLSCEQNLNHDAMYWYRQDPGQGLRLIYYSQIVNDFQKGDIAEGYSVSREKKESFPLTVTSAQKNPTAFYLCASSGASGSTYEQYFGPGTRLTVT.

This rearrangement joins TRBV7-8 to TRBJ1-1; D not resolved. Germline CDR1 and CDR2: SGHVS and FQNEAQ. V was cut by 2 bases and J by 2 bases, with 9 bases left in between. This CDR3 is 14 amino acids long. CDR3: CASSLNSGNTEAFF. CDR3 sequence (DNA): TGTGCCAGCAGCTTAAATTCGGGAAACACTGAAGCTTTCTTT.

The chain joins TRBV19 to TRBJ1-2; TRBD1 might be the D (5 bases). CDR1 and CDR2 (germline): LNHDA, SQIVND (reference sequence). Trimming stripped 7 bases from V and 4 bases from J, with 10 bases between. The CDR3 is 12 amino acids. CDR3 amino acids: CASTSGVYGYTF. The CDR3 DNA reads as TGTGCCAGTACCTCGGGGGTCTATGGCTACACCTTC.

The chain is built from TRBV2 and TRBJ2-7, with a possible D match to TRBD2 (5 bases). Looked up from germline, CDR1 is SNHLY and CDR2 is FYNNEI. The V end lost 4 bases, the J end lost 0 bases, and 10 bases lay between the germline ends. The CDR3 is 14 amino acids. The CDR3 DNA is TGTGCCAGCAGTGCCCCGGCGGGCTCCTACGAGCAGTACTTC. Its protein product is CASSAPAGSYEQYF.

This chain joins TRBV25-1 and TRBJ1-5, with 7 bases that match TRBD1. Looked up from germline, CDR1 is MGHDK and CDR2 is SYGVNS. V shed 6 bases and J 0 bases; nucleotides not matched to a gene: 20. This CDR3 region has 20 residues. The CDR3 loop reads CASSEGDRRRRGYSNQPQHF. CDR3 nucleotide sequence: TGTGCCAGCAGCGAAGGGGACAGAAGGAGAAGGGGTTATAGCAATCAGCCCCAGCATTTT.

V and J are TRBV10-3 and TRBJ1-6, with D possibly TRBD1 on 5 matching bases. CDR1 ENHRY and CDR2 SYGVKD come from the germline V gene. The CDR3 consists of 15 residues. The V and J ends lost 2 bases and 13 bases respectively, with 18 bases between them. DNA for the CDR3: TGTGCCATCAGTGAGGAGGGGTTTCGACCTTCTCCCCTCCACTTT. Protein product: CAISEEGFRPSPLHF.

The rearrangement uses TRBV6-1 and TRBJ1-1; 7 nucleotides align to TRBD1. CDR1 and CDR2 from the germline V gene are MNHNS and SASEGT. The CDR3 is 14 amino acids. V gave up 7 bases and J gave up 4 bases; unmatched junction bases: 9. Written as DNA, the CDR3 is TGTGCCAGCACCTACAGGGGCGGTGGCACTGAAGCTTTCTTT. Its translation: CASTYRGGGTEAFF.